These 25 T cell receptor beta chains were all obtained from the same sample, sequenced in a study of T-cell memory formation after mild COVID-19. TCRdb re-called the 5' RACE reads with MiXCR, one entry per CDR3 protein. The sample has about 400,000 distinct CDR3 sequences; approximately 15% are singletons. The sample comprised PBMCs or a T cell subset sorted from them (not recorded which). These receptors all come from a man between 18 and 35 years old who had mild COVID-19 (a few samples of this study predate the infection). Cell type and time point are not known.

The CDR3 nucleotides read TGTGCCAGCAGCTCCTCGCGGCGGGGGCTAACCTACGAGCAGTACTTC. As protein: CASSSSRRGLTYEQYF. The chain recombines TRBV7-9 with TRBJ2-7; D is possibly TRBD2 (7 bases). CDR3 length: 16 residues. The germline CDR1 and CDR2 sequences are SEHNR and FQNEAQ (reference sequence). V lost 4 bases and J lost 2, with 18 bases in between.

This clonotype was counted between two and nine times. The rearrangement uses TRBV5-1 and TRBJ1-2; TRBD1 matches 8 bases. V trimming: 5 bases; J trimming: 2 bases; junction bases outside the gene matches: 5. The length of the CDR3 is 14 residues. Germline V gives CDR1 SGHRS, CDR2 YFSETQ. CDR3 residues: CASSSGGANYGYTF. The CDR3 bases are TGCGCCAGCAGTTCAGGGGGCGCGAACTATGGCTACACCTTC.

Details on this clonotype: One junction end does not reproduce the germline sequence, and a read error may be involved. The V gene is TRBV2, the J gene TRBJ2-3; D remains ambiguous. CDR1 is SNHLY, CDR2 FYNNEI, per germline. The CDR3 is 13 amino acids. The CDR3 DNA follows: TGTGCCAGCACCAGGCCGCGCACAGATACGCTGTATTTT. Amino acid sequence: CASTRPRTDTLYF.

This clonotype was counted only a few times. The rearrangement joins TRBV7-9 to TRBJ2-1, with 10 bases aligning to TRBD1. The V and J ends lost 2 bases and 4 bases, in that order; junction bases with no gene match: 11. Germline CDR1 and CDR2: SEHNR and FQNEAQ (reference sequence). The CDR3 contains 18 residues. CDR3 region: CASSLSGTGAKGYNEQFF. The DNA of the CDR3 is TGTGCCAGCAGCTTATCTGGGACAGGGGCAAAAGGTTACAATGAGCAGTTCTTC. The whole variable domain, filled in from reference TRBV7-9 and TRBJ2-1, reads DTGVSQNPRHKITKRGQNVTFRCDPISEHNRLYWYRQTLGQGPEFLTYFQNEAQLEKSRLLSDRFSAERPKGSFSTLEIQRTEQGDSAMYLCASSLSGTGAKGYNEQFFGPGTRLTVL.

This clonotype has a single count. The DNA for the CDR3 is TGTGCCAGCAGCGTCTTGTCCCTCCCGGATACGCAGTATTTT. This sequence encodes CASSVLSLPDTQYF. The rearrangement joins TRBV9 to TRBJ2-3; D not certain. Germline CDR1 reads SGDLS; CDR2 reads YYNGEE. This CDR3 has 14 amino acids. V was shortened by 2 bases and J by 6 bases, with 13 bases between the two germline ends.

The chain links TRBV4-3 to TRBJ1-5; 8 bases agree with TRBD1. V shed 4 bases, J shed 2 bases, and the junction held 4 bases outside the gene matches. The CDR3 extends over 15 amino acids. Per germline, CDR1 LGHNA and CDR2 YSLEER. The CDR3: CASSRMTGGNQPQHF. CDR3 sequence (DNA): TGCGCCAGCAGCCGGATGACAGGGGGCAATCAGCCCCAGCATTTT.

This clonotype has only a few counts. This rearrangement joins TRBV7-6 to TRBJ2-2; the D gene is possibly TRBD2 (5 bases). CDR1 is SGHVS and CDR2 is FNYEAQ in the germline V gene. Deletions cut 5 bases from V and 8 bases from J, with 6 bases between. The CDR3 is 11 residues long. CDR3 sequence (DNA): TGTGCCAGCAGCGAGCGGGGGGAGCTGTTTTTT. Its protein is CASSERGELFF.

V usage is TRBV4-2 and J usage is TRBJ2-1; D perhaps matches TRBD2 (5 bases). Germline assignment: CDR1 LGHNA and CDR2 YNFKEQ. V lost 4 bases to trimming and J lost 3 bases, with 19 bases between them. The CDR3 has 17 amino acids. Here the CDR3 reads CASSPSAAEIVYNEQFF. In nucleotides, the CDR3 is TGTGCCAGCAGCCCTTCGGCAGCGGAGATTGTCTACAATGAGCAGTTCTTC.

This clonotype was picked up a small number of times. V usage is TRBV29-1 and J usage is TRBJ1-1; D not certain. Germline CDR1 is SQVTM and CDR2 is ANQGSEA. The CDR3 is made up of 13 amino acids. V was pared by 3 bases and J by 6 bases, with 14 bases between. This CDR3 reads CSVDEVSRPEAFF. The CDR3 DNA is TGCAGCGTTGACGAGGTTTCGCGTCCTGAAGCTTTCTTT.

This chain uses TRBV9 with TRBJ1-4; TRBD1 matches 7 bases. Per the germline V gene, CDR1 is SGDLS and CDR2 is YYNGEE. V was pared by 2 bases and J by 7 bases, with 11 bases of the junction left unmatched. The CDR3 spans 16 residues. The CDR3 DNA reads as TGTGCCAGCAGCGTTAGCCCCCGACAGGGCGGTGAAAAACTGTTTTTT. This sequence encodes CASSVSPRQGGEKLFF.

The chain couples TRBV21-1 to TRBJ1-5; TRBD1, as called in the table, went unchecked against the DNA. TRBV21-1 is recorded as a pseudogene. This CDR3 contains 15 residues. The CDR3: CASNHDRGVWQPQHF. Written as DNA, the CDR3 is TGTGCCAGCAACCACGACAGGGGAGTATGGCAGCCCCAGCATTTT.

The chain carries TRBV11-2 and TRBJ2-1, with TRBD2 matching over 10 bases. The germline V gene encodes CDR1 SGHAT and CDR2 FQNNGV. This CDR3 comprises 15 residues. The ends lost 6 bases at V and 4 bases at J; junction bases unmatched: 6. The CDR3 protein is CASRPSGGLYNEQFF. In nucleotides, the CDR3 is TGTGCCAGCAGGCCTAGCGGGGGTCTGTACAATGAGCAGTTCTTC.

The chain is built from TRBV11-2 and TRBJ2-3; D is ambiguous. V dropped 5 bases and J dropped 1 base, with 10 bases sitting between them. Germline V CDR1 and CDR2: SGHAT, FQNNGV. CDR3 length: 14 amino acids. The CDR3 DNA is TGTGCCAGCAGCCCTCCAGAAGGCACAGATACGCAGTATTTT. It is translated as CASSPPEGTDTQYF.

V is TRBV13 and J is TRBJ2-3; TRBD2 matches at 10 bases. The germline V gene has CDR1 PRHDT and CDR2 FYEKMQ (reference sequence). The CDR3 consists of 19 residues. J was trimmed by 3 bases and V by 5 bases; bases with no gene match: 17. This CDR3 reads CASSPLLGVAGGVTDTQYF. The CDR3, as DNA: TGTGCCAGCAGCCCCCTACTTGGAGTAGCGGGGGGCGTGACAGATACGCAGTATTTT.

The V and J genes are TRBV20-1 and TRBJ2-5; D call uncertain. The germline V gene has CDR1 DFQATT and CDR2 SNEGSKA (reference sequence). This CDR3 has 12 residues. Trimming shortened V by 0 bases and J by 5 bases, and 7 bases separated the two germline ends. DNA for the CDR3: TGCAGTGCTAGAGAGCCTTTGGAGACCCAGTACTTC. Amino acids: CSAREPLETQYF.

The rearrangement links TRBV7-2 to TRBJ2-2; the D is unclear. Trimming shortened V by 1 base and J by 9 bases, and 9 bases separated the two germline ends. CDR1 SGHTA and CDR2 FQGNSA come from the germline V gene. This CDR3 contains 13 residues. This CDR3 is CASSLVYFRELFF. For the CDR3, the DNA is TGTGCCAGCAGCTTAGTATATTTCCGGGAGCTGTTTTTT.

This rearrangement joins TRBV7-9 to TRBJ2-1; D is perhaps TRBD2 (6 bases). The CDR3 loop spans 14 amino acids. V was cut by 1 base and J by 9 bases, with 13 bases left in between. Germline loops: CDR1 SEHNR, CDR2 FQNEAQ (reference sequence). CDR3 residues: CASSLGGAGREQFF. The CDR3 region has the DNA TGTGCCAGCAGCTTAGGAGGTGCGGGGCGTGAGCAGTTCTTC. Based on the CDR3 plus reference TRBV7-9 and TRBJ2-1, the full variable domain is DTGVSQNPRHKITKRGQNVTFRCDPISEHNRLYWYRQTLGQGPEFLTYFQNEAQLEKSRLLSDRFSAERPKGSFSTLEIQRTEQGDSAMYLCASSLGGAGREQFFGPGTRLTVL.

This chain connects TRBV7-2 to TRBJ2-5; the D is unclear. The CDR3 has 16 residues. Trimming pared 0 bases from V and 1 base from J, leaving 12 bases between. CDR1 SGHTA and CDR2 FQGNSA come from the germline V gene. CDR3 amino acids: CASSLAATPGQETQYF. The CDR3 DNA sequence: TGTGCCAGCAGCTTAGCCGCGACTCCGGGCCAAGAGACCCAGTACTTC.

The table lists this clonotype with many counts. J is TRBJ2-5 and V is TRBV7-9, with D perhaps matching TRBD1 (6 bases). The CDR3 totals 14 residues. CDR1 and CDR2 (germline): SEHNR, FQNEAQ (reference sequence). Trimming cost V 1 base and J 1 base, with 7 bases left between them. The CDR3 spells CASSLGTVQETQYF. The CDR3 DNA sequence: TGTGCCAGCAGCTTAGGGACAGTCCAAGAGACCCAGTACTTC.

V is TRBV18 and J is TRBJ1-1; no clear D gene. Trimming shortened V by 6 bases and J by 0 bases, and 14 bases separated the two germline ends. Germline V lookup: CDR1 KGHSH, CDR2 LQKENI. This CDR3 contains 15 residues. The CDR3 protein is CASSVDTSMNTEAFF. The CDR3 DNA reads TGTGCCAGCTCCGTCGACACCTCCATGAACACTGAAGCTTTCTTT.

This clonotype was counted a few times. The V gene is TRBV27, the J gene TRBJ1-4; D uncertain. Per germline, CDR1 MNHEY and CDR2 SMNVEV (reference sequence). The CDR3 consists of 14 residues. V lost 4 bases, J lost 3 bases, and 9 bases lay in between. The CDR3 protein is CASSSRIPNEKLFF. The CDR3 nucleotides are TGTGCCAGCAGTTCTAGGATCCCTAATGAAAAACTGTTTTTT.

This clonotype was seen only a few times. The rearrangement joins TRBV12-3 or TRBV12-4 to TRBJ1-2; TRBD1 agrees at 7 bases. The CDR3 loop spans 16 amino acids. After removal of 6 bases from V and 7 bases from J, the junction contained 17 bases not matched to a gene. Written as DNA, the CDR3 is TGTGCCAGCAGACCGGACAGGCTCGAAAGTGCAGGTGGCTACACCTTC. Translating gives CASRPDRLESAGGYTF.

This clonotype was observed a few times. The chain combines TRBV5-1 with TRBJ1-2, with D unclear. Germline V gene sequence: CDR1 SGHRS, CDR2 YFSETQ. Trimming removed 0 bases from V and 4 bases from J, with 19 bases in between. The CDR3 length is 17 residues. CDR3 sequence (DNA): TGCGCCAGCAGCTTGGGGGAATACACTCTGGCAGTCTATGGCTACACCTTC. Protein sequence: CASSLGEYTLAVYGYTF.

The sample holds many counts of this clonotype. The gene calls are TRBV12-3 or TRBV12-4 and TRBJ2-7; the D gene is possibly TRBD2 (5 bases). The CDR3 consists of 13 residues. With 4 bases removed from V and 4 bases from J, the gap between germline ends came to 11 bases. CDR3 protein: CASSWRRRYEQYF. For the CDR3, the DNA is TGTGCCAGCAGTTGGAGAAGGAGGTACGAGCAGTACTTC.

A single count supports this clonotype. CDR3: CASSFVPDQPQHF. As DNA, the CDR3 is TGTGCCAGCAGTTTTGTGCCGGATCAGCCCCAGCATTTT. The rearrangement uses TRBV27 and TRBJ1-5; D is ambiguous. The CDR3 covers 13 residues. The germline V gene encodes CDR1 MNHEY and CDR2 SMNVEV (reference sequence). Trimming removed 3 bases from V and 5 bases from J, with 8 bases in between.